A single sample gave rise to the 10 T cell receptor beta chains below, sequenced in a study of cytomegalovirus exposure and HLA in healthy donors. This PCR relied on a set of 60 Vbeta primers and 13 Jbeta primers. Clones were sequenced by immunoSEQ multiplex PCR, and TCRdb holds only the in-frame ones, with some missing. Here the sample spans under 200,000 clones, 65% to 90% being singletons. Sequences were obtained from PBMCs. The receptors here all came from a human donor in good health.

The V gene is TRBV5-6, the J gene TRBJ1-2, with 7 bases fitting TRBD1. CDR3 size: 15 residues. Trimming took 0 bases from V and 0 from J; bases not matched to a gene: 2. The germline V gene has CDR1 SGHDT and CDR2 YYEEEE. CDR3 sequence: CASSLEQGTNYGYTF. In DNA form, the CDR3 reads TGTGCCAGCAGCTTGGAACAGGGGACTAACTATGGCTACACCTTC.

Here the CDR3 reads CASSQGAASYEQYF. CDR3 DNA sequence: TGCGCCAGCAGCCAAGGGGCAGCTTCCTACGAGCAGTACTTC. The chain carries TRBV4-3 and TRBJ2-7; D remains ambiguous. Per the germline V gene, CDR1 is LGHNA and CDR2 is YSLEER. V shed 1 base and J shed 1 base, with 8 bases lying between them. The CDR3 runs 14 residues.

The genes are TRBV11-2 and TRBJ2-5, with 9 bases identical to TRBD2. In germline, CDR1 is SGHAT, CDR2 FQNNGV. The CDR3 has 15 residues. V trimming: 4 bases; J trimming: 1 base; junction bases outside the gene matches: 4. CDR3 in DNA: TGTGCCAGCAGCTCCCTAGCGGGAACCCAAGAGACCCAGTACTTC. This gives the protein CASSSLAGTQETQYF. Combining the CDR3 with reference TRBV11-2 and TRBJ2-5 gives the whole variable domain EAGVAQSPRYKIIEKRQSVAFWCNPISGHATLYWYQQILGQGPKLLIQFQNNGVVDDSQLPKDRFSAERLKGVDSTLKIQPAKLEDSAVYLCASSSLAGTQETQYFGPGTRLLVL.

This clone was seen only once. The chain joins TRBV4-3 to TRBJ2-2, with a tentative D call TRBD1 (6 bases). Trimming took off 1 base at V and 7 bases at J, with 13 bases between the two ends. The CDR3 totals 15 residues. Germline V gene data show CDR1 as LGHNA and CDR2 as YSLEER. CDR3 protein: CASSQVIQGGGELFF. In DNA, the CDR3 is TGCGCCAGCAGCCAAGTCATACAGGGCGGCGGGGAGCTGTTTTTT.

The chain has TRBV4-3 and TRBJ2-2, with 10 bases lining up with TRBD2. CDR3 length: 15 residues. CDR1 and CDR2 (germline): LGHNA, YSLEER. The ends lost 2 bases at V and 4 bases at J; junction bases unmatched: 1. The DNA of the CDR3 is TGCGCCAGCAGCCAAAGCGGGGGGGCCACCGGGGAGCTGTTTTTT. Its translation: CASSQSGGATGELFF.

The chain joins TRBV7-3 to TRBJ2-6; D call uncertain. Germline loops: CDR1 SGHTA, CDR2 FQGTGA. V gave up 1 base and J gave up 0 bases, with 7 bases separating them. CDR3 length: 16 amino acids. This chain's CDR3 is CASSLSQISGANVLTF. The DNA for the CDR3 is TGTGCCAGCAGCTTAAGTCAGATCTCTGGGGCCAACGTCCTGACTTTC.

This clone was observed a few times. The chain combines TRBV7-2 with TRBJ2-3; D ambiguous. Trimming removed 5 bases at V and 6 bases at J, with 9 bases between. CDR1 is SGHTA and CDR2 is FQGNSA in the germline V gene. The CDR3 runs to 12 residues. The CDR3 loop is CASSPNSDTQYF. CDR3 nucleotides: TGTGCCAGCAGCCCGAACAGTGATACGCAGTATTTT.

V and J are TRBV6-6 and TRBJ2-2; TRBD1 aligns across 8 bases. Trimming cost V 6 bases and J 4 bases; bases outside gene matches: 4. CDR1 MNHNY and CDR2 SVGAGI come from the germline V gene (reference sequence). The CDR3 spans 14 residues. Here the CDR3 DNA reads TGTGCCAGCAGAGGGACAGGCGGCACCGGGGAGCTGTTTTTT. Translating gives CASRGTGGTGELFF.

This clone was counted a few times. The chain is built from TRBV5-1 and TRBJ2-5, with a tentative D call TRBD1 (5 bases). This CDR3 spans 13 amino acids. Per the germline V gene, CDR1 is SGHRS and CDR2 is YFSETQ. The V end was cut by 4 bases, the J end by 3 bases, with 10 bases between. The DNA for the CDR3 is TGCGCCAGCAGCACAGGAGAAAAAGAGACCCAGTACTTC. It is translated as CASSTGEKETQYF.

This sequence joins TRBV19 and TRBJ2-2; 9 bases map to TRBD1. This CDR3 is 16 amino acids long. Losses at the gene ends were 6 bases for V and 6 bases for J; bases not matched to a gene: 11. The V gene's germline CDR1 is LNHDA and CDR2 SQIVND (reference sequence). In DNA form, the CDR3 reads TGTGCCAGTAGACCTCTCCGGGACAGGGTGTCCGGGGAGCTGTTTTTT. Its protein is CASRPLRDRVSGELFF.